This T cell receptor (beta chain) was sequenced during a study of blood T cells in healthy people across ages. Overall study findings and caveats: Older individuals had lower TCR beta diversity per million T cells (the decline was roughly linear). Comparison with aged donors showed that long-lived donors had more naive CD4+ cells and higher diversity.

The V end was cut by 7 bases, the J end by 8 bases, with 11 bases between. The CDR3 totals 11 residues. The V gene's germline CDR1 is MNHNY and CDR2 SVGAGI (reference sequence). A minimum of 5 micrograms of total RNA was extracted per sample. This clonotype has a single count. Its antigen is undetermined. Then a second PCR, running about 7 to 11 cycles, was carried out with a sample-barcoded 5' primer and a J-beta primer mix. Individual samples furnished no less than 2.5 million CDR3-containing paired-end reads apiece. TCRdb processed the 5' RACE reads anew with MiXCR; each CDR3 protein has one entry. Of 500,000 to 600,000 distinct CDR3 sequences listed, roughly a quarter are singletons.

This receptor was identified in a woman between 65 and 79 years old in good health. The V and J genes are TRBV6-6 and TRBJ1-1; a weak D match, TRBD1 (5 bases). Material: blood. The CDR3 DNA is TGTGCCAGCACTTGGGGGGACGAAGCTTTCTTT. As protein: CASTWGDEAFF.